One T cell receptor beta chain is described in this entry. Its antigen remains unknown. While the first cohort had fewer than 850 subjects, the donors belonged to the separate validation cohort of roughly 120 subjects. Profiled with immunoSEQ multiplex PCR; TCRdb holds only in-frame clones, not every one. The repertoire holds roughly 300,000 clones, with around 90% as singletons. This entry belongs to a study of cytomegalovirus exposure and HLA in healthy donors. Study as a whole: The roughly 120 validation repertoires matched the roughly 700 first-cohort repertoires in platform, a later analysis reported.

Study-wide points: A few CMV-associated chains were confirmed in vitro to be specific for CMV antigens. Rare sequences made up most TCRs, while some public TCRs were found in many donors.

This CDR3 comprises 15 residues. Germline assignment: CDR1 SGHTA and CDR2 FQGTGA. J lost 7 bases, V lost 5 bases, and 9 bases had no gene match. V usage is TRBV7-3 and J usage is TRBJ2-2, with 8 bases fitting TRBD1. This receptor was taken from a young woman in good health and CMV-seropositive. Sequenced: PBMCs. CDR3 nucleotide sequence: TGTGCCAGCAGCCTCCAGGGGGCGAAGATCGGGGAGCTGTTTTTT. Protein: CASSLQGAKIGELFF.